A selection of T cell receptor beta chains follows, all from one sample in a study of monozygotic twins with inflammatory bowel disease. One entry per CDR3 protein, without DNA, is what TCRdb gives after re-calling the 5' RACE reads. The sample has some 160,000 distinct CDR3 sequences, and its top ten clones hold around 7%. The sequencing input was blood. The receptors come from a human donor with ulcerative colitis or Crohn's disease, or a healthy co-twin of an affected twin (not recorded which). Both conserved end residues are part of each CDR3.

J gene	V gene	CDR3 protein
TRBJ1-5	TRBV12-3/TRBV12-4	CASSLEGRRSAQHF
TRBJ2-3	TRBV30	CAWSAKDTQYF
TRBJ1-4	TRBV5-4	CASSLADRENLFF
TRBJ2-1	TRBV7-9	CASRGARYEQFF
TRBJ1-1	TRBV5-1	CASSEPGQNTEAFF
TRBJ2-7	TRBV10-3	CAIDRGNEQYF
TRBJ1-1	TRBV29-1	CSVRQGGNTEAFF
TRBJ2-5	TRBV29-1	CSVDRTTKETQYF
TRBJ1-1	TRBV3-1	CASSQGTREAFF
TRBJ2-6	TRBV4-2	CASSQDFSISGANVLTF
TRBJ2-7	TRBV4-3	CASSQDRYDEQYF
TRBJ2-2	TRBV5-1	CASSSTPGNTGELFF
TRBJ2-7	TRBV24-1	CATSDLLAEETYEQYF
TRBJ2-7	TRBV6-4	CASSGSLGRESSYEQYF
TRBJ2-3	TRBV29-1	CSVPPITSTPDTQYF
TRBJ1-2	TRBV12-3/TRBV12-4	CASSKGAGGYTF
TRBJ1-5	TRBV20-1	CSAPTGGRGQPQHF
TRBJ2-3	TRBV29-1	CSGGHGTDTDTQYF
TRBJ1-2	TRBV29-1	CSVEDQATGYGYTF
TRBJ2-7	TRBV11-2	CASSLERRVAYEQYF
TRBJ1-1	TRBV12-3/TRBV12-4	CASSQDRETEAFF
TRBJ1-1	TRBV11-2	CASSLPPSGQGDSNTEAFF
TRBJ2-1	TRBV7-6	CASSYIGTGILNEQFF
TRBJ2-2	TRBV27	CASSLPGTGMTGELFF